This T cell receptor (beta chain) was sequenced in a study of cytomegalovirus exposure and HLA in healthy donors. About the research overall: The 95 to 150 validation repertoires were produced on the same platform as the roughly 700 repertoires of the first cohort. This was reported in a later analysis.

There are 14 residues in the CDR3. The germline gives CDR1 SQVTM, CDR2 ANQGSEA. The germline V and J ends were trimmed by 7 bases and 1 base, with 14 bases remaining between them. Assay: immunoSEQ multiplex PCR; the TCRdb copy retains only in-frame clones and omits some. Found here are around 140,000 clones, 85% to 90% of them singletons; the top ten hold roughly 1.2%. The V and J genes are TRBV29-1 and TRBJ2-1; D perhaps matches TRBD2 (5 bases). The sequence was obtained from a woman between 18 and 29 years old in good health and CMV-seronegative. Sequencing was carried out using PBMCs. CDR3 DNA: TGCAGCGCCCGCGGGCTGAGTTCCTACAATGAGCAGTTCTTC. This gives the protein CSARGLSSYNEQFF.